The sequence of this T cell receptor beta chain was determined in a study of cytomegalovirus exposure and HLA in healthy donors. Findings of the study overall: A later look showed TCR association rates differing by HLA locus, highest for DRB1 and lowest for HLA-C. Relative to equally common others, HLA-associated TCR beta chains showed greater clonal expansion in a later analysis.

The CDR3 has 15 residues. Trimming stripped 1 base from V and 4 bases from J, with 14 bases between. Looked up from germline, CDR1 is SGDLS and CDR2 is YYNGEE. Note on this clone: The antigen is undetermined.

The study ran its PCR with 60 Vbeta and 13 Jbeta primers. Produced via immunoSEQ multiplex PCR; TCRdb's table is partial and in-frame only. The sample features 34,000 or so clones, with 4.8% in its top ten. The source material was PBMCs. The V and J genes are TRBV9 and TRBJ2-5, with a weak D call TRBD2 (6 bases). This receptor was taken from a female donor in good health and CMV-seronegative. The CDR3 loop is CASSVSVAGRETQYF. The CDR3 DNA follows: TGTGCCAGCAGCGTATCGGTGGCGGGGCGAGAGACCCAGTACTTC.